The rows below give T cell receptor beta chains drawn from one sample of a study of T cells in Graves' hyperthyroidism and ophthalmopathy. TCRdb reprocessed the multiplex PCR reads via MiXCR and lists one record per CDR3 protein. The sample includes a few hundred thousand distinct CDR3 sequences, around a fifth seen only once; the top ten take around 54%. Sequencing was done on a sample of blood. The receptors derive from a woman aged 70-85 years with Graves' ophthalmopathy. Both conserved end residues are part of each CDR3. D genes are given only for firm matches. The size entry is marked missing in some rows and otherwise reads once, few, many or a size class.

clone_size	j_call	v_call	d_call	cdr3_nt	cdr3_aa
-	TRBJ2-1	TRBV7-9	TRBD2	TGTGCCAGCAGCCAAGCGGGATGGGGCTCCTACAATGAGCAGTTCTTC	CASSQAGWGSYNEQFF
many	TRBJ1-1	TRBV28	TRBD1	TGTGCCAGCAGTCTCCTACCGGGACAGCCATCCCGGGAAGCTTTCTTT	CASSLLPGQPSREAFF
-	TRBJ1-5	TRBV2	-	TGTGCCAGCAATTGGTTCAAACAGCCCCAGCATTTT	CASNWFKQPQHF
many	TRBJ1-1	TRBV15	-	TGTGCCACCAGCAGGGGAGTGCCCACTGAAGCTTTCTTT	CATSRGVPTEAFF
many	TRBJ1-5	TRBV29-1	-	TGCAGCGTGGGACAAAACGTGGGACAGCCCCAGCATTTT	CSVGQNVGQPQHF
-	TRBJ2-3	TRBV7-8	TRBD1	TGTGCCAGCAGCTCCAACATAGGACAGGGGAACACAGATACGCAGTATTTT	CASSSNIGQGNTDTQYF
-	TRBJ1-2	TRBV12-3/TRBV12-4	-	TGTGCCAGCAGGCTCTTGAACTATGGCTACACCTTC	CASRLLNYGYTF
-	TRBJ1-3	TRBV6-2/TRBV6-3	TRBD1	TGTGCCAGCAGTCCAAGGGGGGACTTCGGGACAGGGTCTGGAAACACCATATATTTT	CASSPRGDFGTGSGNTIYF
-	TRBJ2-1	TRBV11-2	TRBD1	TGTGCCAGCAGCTCGAGGACAGGCAGCTCCTACAATGAGCAGTTCTTC	CASSSRTGSSYNEQFF
few	TRBJ2-1	TRBV15	TRBD2	TGTGCCACCAGCCGGGAGGGACTGGATGAGCAGTTCTTC	CATSREGLDEQFF
few	TRBJ2-7	TRBV12-3/TRBV12-4	-	TGTGCCAGCAGTTTGACGGGCCTGGGGGATACCTACGAGCAGTACTTC	CASSLTGLGDTYEQYF
-	TRBJ2-7	TRBV6-1	TRBD1	TGTGCCAGCGGAAGACAGGGGGGCTACGAGCAGTACTTC	CASGRQGGYEQYF
-	TRBJ1-3	TRBV29-1	-	TGCAGCGTTGCCCCCAGCCGCTCTGGAAACACCATATATTTT	CSVAPSRSGNTIYF
-	TRBJ1-3	TRBV9	-	TGTGCCAGCAGCGTAGTGAGCTCTGGAAACACCATATATTTT	CASSVVSSGNTIYF
few	TRBJ2-1	TRBV7-8	-	TGTGCCAGCATCAGTCCCTACAATGAGCAGTTCTTC	CASISPYNEQFF
-	TRBJ1-6	TRBV6-2/TRBV6-3	-	TGTGCCAGCAGTGGGGACTTTAGTTCACCCCCCCACTTT	CASSGDFSSPPHF
-	TRBJ2-7	TRBV20-1	-	TGCAGTGCTAGAAACTACACCTACGAGCAGTACTTC	CSARNYTYEQYF
-	TRBJ2-7	TRBV7-9	-	TGTGCCAGCAGCTTACCGCGCCGGGGGAGTTCCGAGCAGTACTTC	CASSLPRRGSSEQYF
-	TRBJ2-1	TRBV3-1	TRBD2	TGTGCCAGCAGCCAACACGCACAACTAGCGCTAGCCTGGGGTGAGCAGTTCTTC	CASSQHAQLALAWGEQFF
-	TRBJ1-1	TRBV20-1	-	TGCAGTGCTAGTGTAGGTCCGGTCATGGGCACTGAAGCTTTCTTT	CSASVGPVMGTEAFF
-	TRBJ2-3	TRBV13	-	TGTGCCAGCAGCTTAGGAGGGGTTAGCACAGATACGCAGTATTTT	CASSLGGVSTDTQYF
-	TRBJ2-7	TRBV11-2	-	TGTGCCAGCAGCCATCAGTACGAGCAGTACTTC	CASSHQYEQYF
few	TRBJ2-1	TRBV19	-	TGTGCCAGTAAAGGGGGCGGGATAAGGTCCTACAATGAGCAGTTCTTC	CASKGGGIRSYNEQFF
-	TRBJ1-2	TRBV3-1	-	TGTGCCAGCAGCCAATGGGGGGGGGTCGCCTACTATGGCTACACCTTC	CASSQWGGVAYYGYTF
many	TRBJ1-1	TRBV12-3/TRBV12-4	-	TGTGCCAGCAGCCCGCGGGCCCTCGGTGGCACTGAAGCTTTCTTT	CASSPRALGGTEAFF
many	TRBJ1-5	TRBV6-1	-	TGTGCCAGCAGCTCCCTTACGAGACAGCCCCAGCATTTT	CASSSLTRQPQHF
many	TRBJ1-1	TRBV5-1	TRBD1	TGCGCCAGCCAAAGCGGGACAGGGGGCGCCTGGGAAGCTTTCTTT	CASQSGTGGAWEAFF
many	TRBJ1-5	TRBV30	-	TGTGCCTGGAGGCGCGATAGCAATCAGCCCCAGCATTTT	CAWRRDSNQPQHF
many	TRBJ2-3	TRBV11-2	TRBD2	TGTGCCAGCAGCCCAATAGCGGGAGGGCCGGGAGATACGCAGTATTTT	CASSPIAGGPGDTQYF
-	TRBJ2-3	TRBV5-6	-	TGTGCCAGCAGTTCCGCTCGGGGGCGCAGCACAGATACGCAGTATTTT	CASSSARGRSTDTQYF
-	TRBJ2-7	TRBV4-3	-	TGCGCCAGCAGCCAAGCAACACGATCATCCTACGAGCAGTACTTC	CASSQATRSSYEQYF
few	TRBJ2-3	TRBV10-2	TRBD2	TGCGCCAGCAGTGAATCAGCGGGAGGTAGCACAGATACGCAGTATTTT	CASSESAGGSTDTQYF
-	TRBJ2-5	TRBV11-2	TRBD2	TGTGCCAGCAACTTAAATAGCGGGCGCCAAGAGACCCAGTACTTC	CASNLNSGRQETQYF
few	TRBJ1-3	TRBV30	-	TGTGCCTGGACTCTTTTATCTGGAAACACCATATATTTT	CAWTLLSGNTIYF
many	TRBJ1-5	TRBV28	-	TGTGCCAGCAGCCCGGCTATTAGCAATCAGCCCCAGCATTTT	CASSPAISNQPQHF
-	TRBJ2-1	TRBV3-1	-	TGTGCCAGCAGCCAAGATCAGGAGGAGCAGTTCTTC	CASSQDQEEQFF
many	TRBJ1-1	TRBV20-1	-	TGCAGTGCTAGTGTCCCTGGGGTTGACACTGAAGCTTTCTTT	CSASVPGVDTEAFF
-	TRBJ2-2	TRBV7-3	-	TGTGCCAGCAGCCAGGACTTTGGGGAGCTGTTTTTT	CASSQDFGELFF
-	TRBJ2-1	TRBV28	TRBD1	TGTGCCAGCAGTGAATCCTACAGGGGGCTGGGTGAGCAGTTCTTC	CASSESYRGLGEQFF
-	TRBJ2-3	TRBV6-1	-	TGTGCCAGCAAGAAATGGGCAGATACGCAGTATTTT	CASKKWADTQYF
few	TRBJ1-5	TRBV28	-	TGTGCCAGCGGCCCCCCCCCCGGGGCCGATAGCAATCAGCCCCAGCATTTT	CASGPPPGADSNQPQHF
-	TRBJ1-1	TRBV25-1	-	TGTGCCAGCAGGAGGGGACCTACGAACACTGAAGCTTTCTTT	CASRRGPTNTEAFF
few	TRBJ1-1	TRBV29-1	-	TGCAGCGGGGGGATTACTTCCGGGACGGGGAACACTGAAGCTTTCTTT	CSGGITSGTGNTEAFF
many	TRBJ1-5	TRBV28	TRBD1	TGTGCCAGCAGGCGACAGGGAGGGGAAGGTCAGCCCCAGCATTTT	CASRRQGGEGQPQHF
-	TRBJ2-7	TRBV20-1	-	TGCAGTGCCCACCGGGACCGGCTAAACGAGCAGTACTTC	CSAHRDRLNEQYF
many	TRBJ1-4	TRBV6-1	-	TGTGCCAGCACTCCTAGTTCCATCGGGGAAAAACTGTTTTTT	CASTPSSIGEKLFF
few	TRBJ2-1	TRBV7-8	-	TGTGCCAGCAGACAGGTCTCCTACAATGAGCAGTTCTTC	CASRQVSYNEQFF
few	TRBJ1-2	TRBV10-3	TRBD1	TGTGCCATCAGTGAGTCACCCCGACAGGGAAAAAGGGGCTACACCTTC	CAISESPRQGKRGYTF
many	TRBJ2-1	TRBV5-5	-	TGTGCCAGCAGCTTGGGGGTTGCCAGGTTCAATGAGCAGTTCTTC	CASSLGVARFNEQFF
-	TRBJ1-5	TRBV19	TRBD1	TGTGCCAGCGCTGAGGGACAGGGGTTGCAGCCCCAGCATTTT	CASAEGQGLQPQHF
many	TRBJ2-7	TRBV12-3/TRBV12-4	TRBD2	TGTGCCAGCAGTTTACTAGCGGGATCCTACGAGCAGTACTTC	CASSLLAGSYEQYF
many	TRBJ1-1	TRBV10-3	-	TGTGCCATCAGTGGACCGGTGAACACTGAAGCTTTCTTT	CAISGPVNTEAFF
-	TRBJ1-5	TRBV6-4	TRBD1	TGTGCCAGCAGAAGATCCCGGGACAGGGTGTTGAACAATCAGCCCCAGCATTTT	CASRRSRDRVLNNQPQHF
few	TRBJ2-7	TRBV6-1	-	TGTGCCAGCAGTTCTGAGACTTCCGAGCAGTACTTC	CASSSETSEQYF
-	TRBJ2-1	TRBV20-1	-	TGCAGTGCGCCTCTCCCCTGGGCCGCAGAGACCTACAATGAGCAGTTCTTC	CSAPLPWAAETYNEQFF
many	TRBJ2-2	TRBV12-3/TRBV12-4	-	TGTGCCAGCAGTTCATGGGAGGGGGACACCGGGGAGCTGTTTTTT	CASSSWEGDTGELFF
few	TRBJ2-3	TRBV2	TRBD1	TGTGCCAGCACCAAAGGGGGCCTGGCAGATACGCAGTATTTT	CASTKGGLADTQYF
-	TRBJ2-5	TRBV20-1	-	TGCAGTGCTGGGGGGGGACAGCGGGAAAAAGAGACCCAGTACTTC	CSAGGGQREKETQYF
few	TRBJ2-1	TRBV19	-	TGTGCCAGTACCGTAGCGGTGAGCTCCTACAATGAGCAGTTCTTC	CASTVAVSSYNEQFF